This T cell receptor beta chain appears in the sequencing data of a study of control samples from healthy donors and cancer patients. The repertoire was sequenced with immunoSEQ multiplex PCR; TCRdb's copy has only in-frame clones and lacks some. The repertoire holds about 54,000 clones, 95% to 97% seen once, with under 2% in the top ten. The germline gives CDR1 LNHNV, CDR2 YYDKDF (reference sequence). The CDR3 extends over 17 amino acids. V was pared by 2 bases and J by 4 bases, with 20 bases between. The chain has TRBV15 and TRBJ1-2, with D maybe TRBD1 (6 bases). The sequenced material came from blood. This receptor was taken from a woman in her 30s in good health. CDR3 residues: CATSRPATGIVSYGYTF. In DNA form, the CDR3 reads TGTGCCACCAGCAGACCGGCCACAGGGATTGTATCCTATGGCTACACCTTC.